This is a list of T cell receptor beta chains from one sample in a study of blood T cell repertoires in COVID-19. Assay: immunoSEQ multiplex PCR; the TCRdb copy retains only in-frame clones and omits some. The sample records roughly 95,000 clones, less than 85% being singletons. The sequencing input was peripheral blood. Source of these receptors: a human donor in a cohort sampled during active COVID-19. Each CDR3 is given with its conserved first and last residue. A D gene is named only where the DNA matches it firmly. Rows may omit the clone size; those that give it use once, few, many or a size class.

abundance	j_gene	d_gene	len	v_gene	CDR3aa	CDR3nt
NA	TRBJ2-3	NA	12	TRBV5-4	CASSFLTDTQYF	TGTGCCAGCAGCTTCCTAACAGATACGCAGTATTTT
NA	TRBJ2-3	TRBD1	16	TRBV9	CASSAGTGDSTDTQYF	TGTGCCAGCAGCGCCGGAACAGGGGATAGCACAGATACGCAGTATTTT
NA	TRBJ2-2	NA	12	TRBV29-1	CSVGGNTGELFF	TGCAGCGTCGGAGGGAACACCGGGGAGCTGTTTTTT
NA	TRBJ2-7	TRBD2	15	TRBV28	CASRTGGIYSYEQYF	TGTGCCAGCAGGACCGGGGGGATCTATTCCTACGAGCAGTACTTC
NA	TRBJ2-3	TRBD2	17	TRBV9	CASSANSGLAGGGSQYF	TGTGCCAGCAGCGCTAACTCAGGACTAGCGGGGGGTGGGTCGCAGTATTTT
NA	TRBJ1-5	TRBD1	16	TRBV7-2	CASSSHPTGVNQPQHF	TGTGCCAGCAGCTCGCATCCGACAGGGGTCAATCAGCCCCAGCATTTT
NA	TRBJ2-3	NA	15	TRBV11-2	CASSLVPLPGDTQYF	TGTGCCAGCAGCTTAGTACCACTTCCCGGGGATACGCAGTATTTT
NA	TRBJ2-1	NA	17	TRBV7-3	CASSLTGSGMGYNEQFF	TGTGCCAGCAGCCTTACAGGTTCAGGGATGGGATACAATGAGCAGTTCTTC
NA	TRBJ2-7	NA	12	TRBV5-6	CASSWTSYEQYF	TGTGCCAGCAGCTGGACAAGCTACGAGCAGTACTTC
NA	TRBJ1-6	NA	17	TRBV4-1	CASSQGMAASYNSPLHF	TGCGCCAGCAGCCAAGGGATGGCGGCGTCCTATAATTCACCCCTCCACTTT
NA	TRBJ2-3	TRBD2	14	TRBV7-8	CASSPRRGYGTQYF	TGTGCCAGCAGCCCAAGGCGGGGGTATGGTACGCAGTATTTT
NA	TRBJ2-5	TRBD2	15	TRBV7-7	CASRARGLEGETQYF	TGTGCTAGCAGGGCCCGGGGACTAGAGGGGGAGACCCAGTACTTC
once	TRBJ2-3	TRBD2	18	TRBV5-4	CASSLTRGSGASTDTQYF	TGTGCCAGCAGCTTGACGCGGGGGAGCGGAGCTAGCACAGATACGCAGTATTTT
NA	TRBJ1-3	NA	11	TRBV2	CASGHGDTIYF	TGTGCCAGCGGACACGGAGACACCATATATTTT
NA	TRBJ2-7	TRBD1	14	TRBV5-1	CASLGQGSSYEQYF	TGCGCCAGCTTGGGACAGGGAAGCTCCTACGAGCAGTACTTC
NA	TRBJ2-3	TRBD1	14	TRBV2	CASGGQGATDTQYF	TGTGCCAGTGGAGGACAGGGGGCCACAGATACGCAGTATTTT
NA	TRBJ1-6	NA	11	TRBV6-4	CASSSQGPLHF	TGTGCCAGCAGCTCGCAGGGACCCCTCCACTTT
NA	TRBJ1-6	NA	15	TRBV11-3	CASSLTSSYNSPLHF	TGTGCCAGCAGCTTAACGAGCTCCTATAATTCACCCCTCCACTTT
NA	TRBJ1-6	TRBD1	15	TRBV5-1	CASSFSGQGDSPLHF	TGCGCCAGCAGCTTTTCAGGACAGGGAGATTCACCCCTCCACTTT
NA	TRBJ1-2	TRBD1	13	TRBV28	CASSPGQVYGYTF	TGTGCCAGCAGTCCGGGACAGGTCTATGGCTACACCTTC
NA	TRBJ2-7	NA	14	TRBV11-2	CASSLVGSSYEQYF	TGTGCCAGCAGCTTAGTAGGGAGCTCCTACGAGCAGTACTTC
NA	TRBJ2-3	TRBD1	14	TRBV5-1	CASSLDRVADTQYF	TGCGCCAGCAGCCTGGACAGGGTGGCAGATACGCAGTATTTT
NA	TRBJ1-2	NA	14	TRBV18	CASSPSGGVEGYTF	TGTGCCAGCTCACCCTCGGGTGGCGTTGAGGGCTACACCTTC
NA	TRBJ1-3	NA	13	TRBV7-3	CASSRTDGNTIYF	TGTGCCAGCAGCCGGACAGATGGAAACACCATATATTTT
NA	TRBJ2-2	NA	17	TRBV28	CASSSRAVLANTGELFF	TGTGCAAGCAGTTCTCGTGCGGTCCTCGCGAACACCGGGGAGCTGTTTTTT
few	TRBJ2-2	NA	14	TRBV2	CASRIGGPTGELFF	TGTGCCAGCAGGATCGGGGGGCCGACCGGGGAGCTGTTTTTT
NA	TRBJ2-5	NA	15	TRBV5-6	CASSLAGGHGETQYF	TGTGCCAGCAGCTTGGCAGGGGGGCATGGAGAGACCCAGTACTTC
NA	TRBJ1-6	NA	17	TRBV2	CASSPGRGPSYNSPLHF	TGTGCCAGCAGTCCGGGGAGGGGTCCCTCCTATAATTCACCCCTCCACTTT
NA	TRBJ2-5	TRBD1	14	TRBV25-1	CASSEGQVGETQYF	TGTGCCAGCAGTGAAGGACAGGTGGGGGAGACCCAGTACTTC
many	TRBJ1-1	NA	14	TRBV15	CATSRGQGSTEAFF	TGTGCCACCAGCAGAGGTCAGGGTTCCACTGAAGCTTTCTTT
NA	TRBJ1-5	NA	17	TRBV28	CASIRSRGTRSLQPQHF	TGTGCCAGCATCAGAAGCAGGGGTACGAGATCTCTGCAGCCCCAGCATTTT
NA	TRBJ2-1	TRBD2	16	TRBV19	CASSTRAGPSYNEQFF	TGTGCCAGTAGTACTCGAGCGGGGCCGTCCTACAATGAGCAGTTCTTC
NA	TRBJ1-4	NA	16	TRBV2	CASSVRTAATNEKLFF	TGTGCCAGCAGTGTTCGGACAGCTGCAACTAATGAAAAACTGTTTTTT
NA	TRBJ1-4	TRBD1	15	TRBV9	CASSAPGGVNEKLFF	TGTGCCAGCAGCGCCCCAGGGGGCGTTAATGAAAAACTGTTTTTT
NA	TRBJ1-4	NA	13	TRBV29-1	CSARDTMREKLFF	TGCAGCGCCCGGGACACGATGCGGGAAAAACTGTTTTTT
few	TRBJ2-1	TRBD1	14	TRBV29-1	CSVDRGQGAYEQFF	TGCAGCGTTGATCGGGGACAGGGGGCCTATGAGCAGTTCTTC
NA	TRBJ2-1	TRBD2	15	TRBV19	CASSIVTSGSYEQFF	TGTGCCAGTAGTATAGTCACTAGCGGGAGCTATGAGCAGTTCTTC
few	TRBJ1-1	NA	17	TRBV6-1	CASSEFGHGGPNTEAFF	TGTGCCAGCAGTGAATTTGGCCACGGGGGACCTAACACTGAAGCTTTCTTT
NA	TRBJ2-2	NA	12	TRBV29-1	CSVELAPGELFF	TGCAGCGTTGAACTAGCCCCCGGGGAGCTGTTTTTT
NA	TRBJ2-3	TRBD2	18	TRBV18	CASSPPGLAGRPTDTQYF	TGTGCCAGCTCACCTCCGGGACTAGCGGGGAGGCCCACAGATACGCAGTATTTT
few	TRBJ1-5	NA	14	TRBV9	CASSVDPRDQPQHF	TGTGCCAGCAGCGTAGATCCCCGGGATCAGCCCCAGCATTTT
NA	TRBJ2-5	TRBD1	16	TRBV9	CASSVAGTGKGKTQYF	TGTGCCAGCAGCGTAGCTGGGACAGGGAAGGGAAAGACCCAGTACTTC
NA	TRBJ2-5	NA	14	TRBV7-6	CASSFPTSLETQYF	TGTGCCAGCAGCTTTCCCACTAGCTTGGAGACCCAGTACTTC
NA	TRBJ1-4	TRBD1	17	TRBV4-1	CASSPRDRGTTNEKLFF	TGCGCCAGCAGCCCGCGGGACAGGGGGACAACTAATGAAAAACTGTTTTTT
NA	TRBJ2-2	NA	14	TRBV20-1	CSASRGSITGELFF	TGCAGTGCTAGTCGCGGGTCCATCACCGGGGAGCTGTTTTTT
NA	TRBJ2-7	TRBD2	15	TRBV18	CASSPRAGGNYEQYF	TGTGCCAGCTCACCCCGGGCGGGGGGGAACTACGAGCAGTACTTC
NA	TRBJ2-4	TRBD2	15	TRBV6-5	CASSSPQREGNIQYF	TGTGCCAGCAGTTCCCCCCAGCGGGAGGGAAACATTCAGTACTTC
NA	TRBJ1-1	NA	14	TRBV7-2	CASSLAGRGTEAFF	TGTGCCAGCAGCTTAGCGGGCAGGGGCACTGAAGCTTTCTTT
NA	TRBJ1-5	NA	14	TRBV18	CASSNRTPNQPQHF	TGTGCCAGCTCAAATAGGACACCCAATCAGCCCCAGCATTTT
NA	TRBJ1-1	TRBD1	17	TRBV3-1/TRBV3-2	CASSQQGAGVRVTEAFF	TGTGCCAGCAGCCAACAGGGGGCTGGGGTACGGGTCACTGAAGCTTTCTTT
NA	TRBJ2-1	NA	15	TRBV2	CASKGEVVNYNEQFF	TGTGCCAGCAAGGGAGAGGTGGTCAACTACAATGAGCAGTTCTTC
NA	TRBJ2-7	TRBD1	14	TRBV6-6	CASSPGQTIYEQYF	TGTGCCAGCAGTCCGGGACAGACAATTTACGAGCAGTACTTC
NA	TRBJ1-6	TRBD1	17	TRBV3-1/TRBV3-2	CASSQIKGGQDNSPLHF	TGTGCCAGCAGCCAAATCAAGGGGGGACAGGATAATTCACCCCTCCACTTT
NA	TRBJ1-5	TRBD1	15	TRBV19	CASSSLQGAGQPQHF	TGTGCCAGTAGTTCTTTACAGGGGGCCGGTCAGCCCCAGCATTTT
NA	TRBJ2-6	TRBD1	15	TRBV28	CASGQGVSGANVLTF	TGTGCCAGTGGCCAGGGGGTCTCTGGGGCCAACGTCCTGACTTTC
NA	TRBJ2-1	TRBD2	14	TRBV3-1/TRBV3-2	CASSHLLAGNEQFF	TGTGCCAGCAGCCATTTACTAGCGGGCAACGAGCAGTTCTTC
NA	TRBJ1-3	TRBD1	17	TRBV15	CATSKDRGNRAGNTIYF	TGTGCCACCAGCAAAGACAGGGGGAACAGGGCTGGAAACACCATATATTTT
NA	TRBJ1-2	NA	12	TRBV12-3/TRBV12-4	CASSPRSGGYTF	TGTGCCAGCAGTCCGCGTTCAGGGGGCTACACCTTC
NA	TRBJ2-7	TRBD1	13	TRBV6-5	CAGRQGTSYEQYF	TGTGCCGGCAGACAGGGGACATCCTACGAGCAGTACTTC
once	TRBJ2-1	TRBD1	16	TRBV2	CASSEAVGQGRNEQFF	TGTGCCAGCAGTGAAGCGGTGGGACAGGGGAGGAATGAGCAGTTCTTC